The 9 T cell receptor beta chains below were found in one sample sequenced in a study of metastatic and nonmetastatic thyroid tumors. The entire patient cohort was treatment-naive prior to thyroid surgery. From the PCR reads, TCRdb re-called clones with MiXCR. The sample shows 7,800 or so clones, around 19% of them seen only once. What was sequenced was adjacent normal tissue. The origin of the receptors is a female donor with papillary thyroid cancer or a benign thyroid nodule (not recorded which). Some clones in this sample may be carry-over from other donors' samples.

This clone is medium-sized within its sample. The V call is TRBV5-1, the J call TRBJ2-1; 10 nucleotides match TRBD2. The CDR3 extends over 15 amino acids. From germline, CDR1 is SGHRS and CDR2 YFSETQ. V lost 0 bases and J lost 5; bases outside the gene matches: 2. CDR3 coding DNA: TGCGCCAGCAGCTTGGTGCTAGCGGGGGACAATGAGCAGTTCTTC. Its protein is CASSLVLAGDNEQFF.

In its sample, this clone is medium-sized (0.01 to 0.1%). The chain couples TRBV24-1 to TRBJ2-2, with a weak D call TRBD2 (5 bases). The V gene's germline CDR1 is KGHDR and CDR2 SFDVKD. CDR3 length: 12 amino acids. V lost 9 bases and J lost 4, with 8 bases in between. The CDR3 is CATEEGTGELFF. Written as DNA, the CDR3 is TGTGCCACCGAAGAGGGCACCGGGGAGCTGTTTTTT.

This clone is deemed medium-sized. This rearrangement joins TRBV19 to TRBJ2-1, with 13 bases aligning to TRBD2. The CDR3 contains 15 residues. V trimming: 6 bases; J trimming: 8 bases; junction bases outside the gene matches: 7. Germline CDR1 LNHDA, CDR2 SQIVND (reference sequence). CDR3 DNA: TGTGCCAGTAGCAAACTAGCGGGGGGGTTCGATGAGCAGTTCTTC. Its protein is CASSKLAGGFDEQFF.

Ten or more counts support this clone. The junction does not match germline at one end; this may be a read error. This rearrangement joins TRBV9 to TRBJ2-3, with 9 bases identical to TRBD2. From germline, CDR1 is SGDLS and CDR2 YYNGEE. This CDR3 is built from 18 residues. The CDR3 spells CASTVAGEINPRTDTQYF. DNA of the CDR3: TGTGCCAGCACCGTAGCGGGGGAAATTAATCCGAGGACAGATACGCAGTATTTT.

This clone is medium-sized. The chain uses TRBV5-8 and TRBJ2-3; 7 bases fit TRBD1. The V gene's germline CDR1 is SGHTS and CDR2 YDEGEE. V lost 5 bases and J lost 1; bases outside the gene matches: 7. This CDR3 is built from 15 residues. The CDR3 coding sequence is TGTGCCAGCAGTTTACAGGGGATCGGCACAGATACGCAGTATTTT. This translates into CASSLQGIGTDTQYF.

This clone was recorded many times. It may be a read error: a sequence one base away is much more abundant. The chain uses TRBV9 and TRBJ1-2, with a possible D match to TRBD1 (5 bases). Per the germline V gene, CDR1 is SGDLS and CDR2 is YYNGEE. The CDR3 length is 13 residues. V lost 3 bases and J 9 bases, leaving 15 bases between the germline ends. Written as DNA, the CDR3 is TGTGCCAGCAGCGCCCCAGGGTTATCTAGCTACACCTTC. This gives the protein CASSAPGLSSYTF.

The chain couples TRBV28 to TRBJ1-6; D unresolved. Germline V CDR1 and CDR2: MDHEN, SYDVKM. Trimming removed 7 bases from V and 0 bases from J, with 10 bases in between. The CDR3 sequence is 15 residues long. The CDR3 nucleotides read TGTGCCAGCAAACAACACAGCTCCTATAATTCACCCCTCCACTTT. Amino acids: CASKQHSSYNSPLHF.

Within the sample, this clone is medium-sized (0.01 to 0.1%). The V and J genes are TRBV6-1 and TRBJ2-1, with a weak D call TRBD1 (6 bases). CDR1 and CDR2 from the germline V gene are MNHNS and SASEGT. The CDR3 sequence is 15 residues long. The V end was cut by 3 bases, the J end by 6 bases, with 15 bases between. CDR3 region: CASSDARTVSNEQFF. The CDR3 DNA reads TGTGCCAGCAGTGATGCCCGGACAGTGAGCAATGAGCAGTTCTTC.

By proportion, this clone is medium-sized (0.01 to 0.1%). The junction and the germline gene differ at one end; a read error may be behind it. V and J are TRBV6-1 and TRBJ1-5; 7 positions agree with TRBD1. The CDR3 is 15 amino acids. Germline V gene data show CDR1 as MNHNS and CDR2 as SASEGT. The CDR3 protein is CASSEGTVSNQPQHF. CDR3 coding DNA: TGTGCCAGTAGTGAGGGGACAGTTAGCAATCAGCCCCAGCATTTT.